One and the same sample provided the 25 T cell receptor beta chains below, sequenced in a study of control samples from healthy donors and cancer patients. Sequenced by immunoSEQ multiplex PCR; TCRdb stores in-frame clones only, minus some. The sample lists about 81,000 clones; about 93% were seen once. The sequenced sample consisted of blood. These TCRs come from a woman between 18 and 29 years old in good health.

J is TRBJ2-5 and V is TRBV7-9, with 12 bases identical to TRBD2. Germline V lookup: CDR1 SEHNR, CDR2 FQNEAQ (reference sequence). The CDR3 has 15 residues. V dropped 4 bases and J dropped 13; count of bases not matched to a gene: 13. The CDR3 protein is CASSSLTSGGLALYF. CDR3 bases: TGTGCCAGCAGCTCCCTGACTAGCGGGGGACTAGCGTTGTACTTC.

DNA for the CDR3: TGTGGCACAGTGGGGACCTCTAACTATGGCTACACCTTC. Its protein product is CGTVGTSNYGYTF. The chain employs TRBV19 and TRBJ1-2, with a tentative D call TRBD1 (5 bases). The CDR3 is 13 amino acids. Germline values: CDR1 LNHDA, CDR2 SQIVND (reference sequence).

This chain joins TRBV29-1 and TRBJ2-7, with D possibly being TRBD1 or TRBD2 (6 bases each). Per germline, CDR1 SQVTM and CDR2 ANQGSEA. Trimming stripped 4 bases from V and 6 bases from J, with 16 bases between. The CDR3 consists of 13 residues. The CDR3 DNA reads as TGCAGCGTTGCCAGGGGAGGTGTACTCGAGCAGTACTTC. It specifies CSVARGGVLEQYF.

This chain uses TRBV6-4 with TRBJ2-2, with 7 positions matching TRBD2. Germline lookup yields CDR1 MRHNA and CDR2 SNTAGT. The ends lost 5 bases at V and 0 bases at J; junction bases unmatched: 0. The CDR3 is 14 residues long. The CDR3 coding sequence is TGTGCCAGCAGTCTAGCGGCGAACACCGGGGAGCTGTTTTTT. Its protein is CASSLAANTGELFF.

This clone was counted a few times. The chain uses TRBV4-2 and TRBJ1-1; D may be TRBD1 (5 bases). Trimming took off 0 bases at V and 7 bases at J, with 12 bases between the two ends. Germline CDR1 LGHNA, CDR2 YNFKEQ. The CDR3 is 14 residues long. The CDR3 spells CASSQDKGQGEAFF. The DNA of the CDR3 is TGTGCCAGCAGCCAAGATAAGGGGCAGGGTGAAGCTTTCTTT.

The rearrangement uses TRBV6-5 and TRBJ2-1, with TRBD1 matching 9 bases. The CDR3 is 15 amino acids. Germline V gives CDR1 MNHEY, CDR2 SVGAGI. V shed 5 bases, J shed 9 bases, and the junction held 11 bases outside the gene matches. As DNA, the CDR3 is TGTGCCAGCAGTCCCACACAGGGGGCTGGGAGTGAGCAGTTCTTC. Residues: CASSPTQGAGSEQFF.

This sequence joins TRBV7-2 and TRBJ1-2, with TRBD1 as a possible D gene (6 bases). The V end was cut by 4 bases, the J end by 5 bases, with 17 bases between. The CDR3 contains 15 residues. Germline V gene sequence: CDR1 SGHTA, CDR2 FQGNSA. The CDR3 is CASSYREIQGYGYTF. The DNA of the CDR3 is TGTGCCAGCAGCTACCGGGAAATACAGGGATATGGCTACACCTTC.

The CDR3 loop reads CASSTGDQGIPGANVLTF. As DNA, the CDR3 is TGTGCCAGCAGTACTGGGGACCAGGGGATTCCTGGGGCCAACGTCCTGACTTTC. V gene TRBV2 combines with J gene TRBJ2-6; D perhaps matches TRBD1 (6 bases). Germline CDR1 reads SNHLY; CDR2 reads FYNNEI. The CDR3 is 18 residues long. The V and J ends lost 5 bases and 2 bases respectively, with 19 bases between them. The entire variable domain, with the rest obtained from reference TRBV2 and TRBJ2-6, is as follows: EPEVTQTPSHQVTQMGQEVILRCVPISNHLYFYWYRQILGQKVEFLVSFYNNEISEKSEIFDDQFSVERPDGSNFTLKIRSTKLEDSAMYFCASSTGDQGIPGANVLTFGAGSRLTVL.

The CDR3 is CASSEGLAIYEQYF. The CDR3 DNA reads as TGCGCCAGCAGTGAGGGACTAGCGATCTACGAGCAGTACTTC. The V call is TRBV10-2, the J call TRBJ2-7, with TRBD2 identical over 9 bases. The CDR3 is 14 amino acids. The germline V gene encodes CDR1 WSHSY and CDR2 SAAADI. V gave up 2 bases and J gave up 3 bases; unmatched junction bases: 2.

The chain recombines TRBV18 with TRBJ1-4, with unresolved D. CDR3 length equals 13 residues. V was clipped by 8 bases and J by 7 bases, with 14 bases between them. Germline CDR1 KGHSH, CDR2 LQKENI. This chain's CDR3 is CASLETRGEKLFF. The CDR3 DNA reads TGTGCCAGCCTAGAAACCCGAGGTGAAAAACTGTTTTTT.

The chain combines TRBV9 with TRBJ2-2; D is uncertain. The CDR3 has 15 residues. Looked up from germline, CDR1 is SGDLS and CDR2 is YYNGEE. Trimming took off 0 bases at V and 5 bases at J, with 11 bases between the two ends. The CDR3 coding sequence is TGTGCCAGCAGCGTAGATGTAGGGAAAACCGGGGAGCTGTTTTTT. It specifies CASSVDVGKTGELFF.

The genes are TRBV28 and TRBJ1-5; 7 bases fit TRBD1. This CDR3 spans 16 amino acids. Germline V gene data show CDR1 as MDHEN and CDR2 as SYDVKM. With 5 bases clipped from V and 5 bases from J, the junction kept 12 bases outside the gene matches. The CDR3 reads CASSLSPGTVYQPQHF. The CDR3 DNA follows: TGTGCCAGCAGTCTCTCGCCCGGGACAGTTTATCAGCCCCAGCATTTT.

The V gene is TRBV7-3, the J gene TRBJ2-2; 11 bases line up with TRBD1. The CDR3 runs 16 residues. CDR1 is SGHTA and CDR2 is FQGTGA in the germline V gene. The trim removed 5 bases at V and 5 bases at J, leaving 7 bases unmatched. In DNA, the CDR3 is TGTGCCAGCAGCGGAGGGACAGGGGGTTTGACCGGGGAGCTGTTTTTT. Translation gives CASSGGTGGLTGELFF. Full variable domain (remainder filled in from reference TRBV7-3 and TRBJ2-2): GAGVSQTPSNKVTEKGKYVELRCDPISGHTALYWYRQSLGQGPEFLIYFQGTGAADDSGLPNDRFFAVRPEGSVSTLKIQRTERGDSAVYLCASSGGTGGLTGELFFGEGSRLTVL.

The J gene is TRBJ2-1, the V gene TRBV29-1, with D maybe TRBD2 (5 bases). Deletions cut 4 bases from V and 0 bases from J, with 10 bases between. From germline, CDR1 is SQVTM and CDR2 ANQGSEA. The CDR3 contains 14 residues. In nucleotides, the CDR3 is TGCAGCGTTGTTGAGCGGCACTCCTACAATGAGCAGTTCTTC. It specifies CSVVERHSYNEQFF.

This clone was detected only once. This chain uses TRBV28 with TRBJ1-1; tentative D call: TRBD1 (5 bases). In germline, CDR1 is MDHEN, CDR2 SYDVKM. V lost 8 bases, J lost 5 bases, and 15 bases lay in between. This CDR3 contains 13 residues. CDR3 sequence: CASRKSGLTEAFF. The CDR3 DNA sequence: TGTGCCAGCCGAAAATCAGGGTTGACTGAAGCTTTCTTT.

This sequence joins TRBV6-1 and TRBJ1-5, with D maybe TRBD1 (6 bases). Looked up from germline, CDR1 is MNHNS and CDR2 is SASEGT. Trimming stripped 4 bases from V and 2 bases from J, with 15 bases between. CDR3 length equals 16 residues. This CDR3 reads CASSGWGHNGNQPQHF. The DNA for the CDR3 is TGTGCCAGCAGTGGATGGGGGCATAATGGCAATCAGCCCCAGCATTTT.

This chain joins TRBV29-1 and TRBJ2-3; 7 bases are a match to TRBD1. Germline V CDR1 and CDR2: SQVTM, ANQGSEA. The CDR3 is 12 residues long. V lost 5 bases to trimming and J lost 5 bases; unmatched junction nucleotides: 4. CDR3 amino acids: CSVRTGIDTQYF. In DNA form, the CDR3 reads TGCAGCGTTAGGACAGGTATAGATACGCAGTATTTT.

The CDR3 nucleotides read TGTGCCAGCAGTGACGAGCCGAGCTCCTACAATGAGCAGTTCTTC. Its translation: CASSDEPSSYNEQFF. The chain employs TRBV6-4 and TRBJ2-1; D is unclear. The V end lost 2 bases, the J end lost 0 bases, and 8 bases lay between the germline ends. The CDR3 is 15 amino acids. Germline V lookup: CDR1 MRHNA, CDR2 SNTAGT.

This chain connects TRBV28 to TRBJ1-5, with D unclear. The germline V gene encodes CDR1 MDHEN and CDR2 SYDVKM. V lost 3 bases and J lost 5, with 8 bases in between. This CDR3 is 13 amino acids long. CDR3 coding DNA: TGTGCCAGCAGTTTCGAGGAGGATCAGCCCCAGCATTTT. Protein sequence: CASSFEEDQPQHF.

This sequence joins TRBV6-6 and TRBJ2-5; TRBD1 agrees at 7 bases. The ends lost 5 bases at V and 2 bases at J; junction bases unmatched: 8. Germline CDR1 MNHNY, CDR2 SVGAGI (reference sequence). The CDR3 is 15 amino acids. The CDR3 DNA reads TGTGCCAGCAGTAAGGCAAGGGGGCCACAAGAGACCCAGTACTTC. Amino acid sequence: CASSKARGPQETQYF.

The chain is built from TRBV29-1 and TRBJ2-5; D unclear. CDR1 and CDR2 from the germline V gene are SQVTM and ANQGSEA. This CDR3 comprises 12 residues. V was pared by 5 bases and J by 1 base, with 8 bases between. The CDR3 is CSVYWGQETQYF. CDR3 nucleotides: TGCAGCGTTTACTGGGGCCAAGAGACCCAGTACTTC.

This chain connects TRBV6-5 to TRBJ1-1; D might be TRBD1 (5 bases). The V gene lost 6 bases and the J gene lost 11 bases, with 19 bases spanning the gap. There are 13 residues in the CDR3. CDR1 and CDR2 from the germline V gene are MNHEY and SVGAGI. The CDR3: CASRTPGTGLAFF. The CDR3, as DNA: TGTGCCAGCAGGACTCCAGGGACCGGGTTGGCTTTCTTT.

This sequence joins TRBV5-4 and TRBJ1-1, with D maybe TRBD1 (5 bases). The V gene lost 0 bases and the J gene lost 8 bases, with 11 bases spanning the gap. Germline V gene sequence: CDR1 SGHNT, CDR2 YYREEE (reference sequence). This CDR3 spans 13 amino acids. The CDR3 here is CASSLGEGIEAFF. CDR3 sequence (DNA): TGTGCCAGCAGCTTGGGGGAGGGGATCGAAGCTTTCTTT.

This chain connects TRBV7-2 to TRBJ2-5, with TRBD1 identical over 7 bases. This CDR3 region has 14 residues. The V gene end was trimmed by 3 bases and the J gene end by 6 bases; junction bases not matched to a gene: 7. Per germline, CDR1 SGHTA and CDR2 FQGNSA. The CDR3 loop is CASSLIGGGKTQYF. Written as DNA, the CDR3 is TGTGCCAGCAGCTTGATAGGGGGCGGAAAGACCCAGTACTTC.

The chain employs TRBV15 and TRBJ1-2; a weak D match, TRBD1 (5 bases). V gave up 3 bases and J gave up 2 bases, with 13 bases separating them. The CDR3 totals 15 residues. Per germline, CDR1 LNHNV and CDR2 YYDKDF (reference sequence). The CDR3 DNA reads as TGTGCCACCAGCAGTCATGGGGGGGGAAACTATGGCTACACCTTC. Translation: CATSSHGGGNYGYTF. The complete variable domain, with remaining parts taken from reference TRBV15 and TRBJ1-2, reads DAMVIQNPRYQVTQFGKPVTLSCSQTLNHNVMYWYQQKSSQAPKLLFHYYDKDFNNEADTPDNFQSRRPNTSFCFLDIRSPGLGDTAMYLCATSSHGGGNYGYTFGSGTRLTVV.